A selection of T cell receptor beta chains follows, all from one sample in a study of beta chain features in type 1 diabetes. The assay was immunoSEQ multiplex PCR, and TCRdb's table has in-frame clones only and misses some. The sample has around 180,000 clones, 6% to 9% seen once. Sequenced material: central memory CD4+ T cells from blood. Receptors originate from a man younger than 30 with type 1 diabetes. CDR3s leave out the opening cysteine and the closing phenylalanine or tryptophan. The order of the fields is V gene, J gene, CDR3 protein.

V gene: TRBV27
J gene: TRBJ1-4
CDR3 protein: ASRGVGEKLF

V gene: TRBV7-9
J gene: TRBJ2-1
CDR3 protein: AFDRGAGGNEQF

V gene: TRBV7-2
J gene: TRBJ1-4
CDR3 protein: ASSLAVLDEKLF

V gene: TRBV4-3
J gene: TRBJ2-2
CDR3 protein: ASSPSGLSHGWELF

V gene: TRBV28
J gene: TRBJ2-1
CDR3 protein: ASSPRFFGQGNNEQF

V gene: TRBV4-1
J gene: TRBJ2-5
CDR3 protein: ASSQGDREETQY

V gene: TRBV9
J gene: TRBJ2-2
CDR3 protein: ASMRGRSNTGELF

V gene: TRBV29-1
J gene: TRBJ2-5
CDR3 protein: SVEATRLAGGFETQY

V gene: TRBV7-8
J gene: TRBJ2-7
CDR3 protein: ASSLAENYEQY

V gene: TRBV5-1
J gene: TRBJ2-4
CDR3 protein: ASSPDKLAKNIQY

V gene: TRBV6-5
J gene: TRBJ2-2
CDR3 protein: ASSYSTGNTGELF

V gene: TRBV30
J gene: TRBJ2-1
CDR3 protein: AWSGGGPTYNEQF

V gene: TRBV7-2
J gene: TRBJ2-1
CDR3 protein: ASSTLTMAAYNEQF

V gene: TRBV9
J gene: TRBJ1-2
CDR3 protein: ASSLTGDGYT

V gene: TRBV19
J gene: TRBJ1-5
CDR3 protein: ASSTRQGGQPQH

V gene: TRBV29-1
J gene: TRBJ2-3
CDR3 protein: SVDSGVGADTQY

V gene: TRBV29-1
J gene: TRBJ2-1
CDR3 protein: SVGLGPSSYNEQF

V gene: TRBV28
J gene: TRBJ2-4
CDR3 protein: ASSVPIRGENIQY

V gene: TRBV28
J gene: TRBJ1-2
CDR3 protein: ASSLLAGNYGYT

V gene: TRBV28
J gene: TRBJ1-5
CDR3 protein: ASSLAGDRDSNQPQH

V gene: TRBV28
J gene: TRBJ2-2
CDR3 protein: ASRRLGELF

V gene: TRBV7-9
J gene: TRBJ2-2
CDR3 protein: ASSGGTYTGELF

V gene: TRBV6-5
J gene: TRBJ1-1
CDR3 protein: ASSGGTGLEAF

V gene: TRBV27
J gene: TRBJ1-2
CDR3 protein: ASRRTGANYGYT

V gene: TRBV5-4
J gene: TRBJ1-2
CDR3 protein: ASSPRLTGTNYGYT

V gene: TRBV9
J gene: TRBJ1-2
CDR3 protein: ASSVGGPGGYT

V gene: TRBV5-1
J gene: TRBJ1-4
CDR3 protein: ASSGGLNEKLF

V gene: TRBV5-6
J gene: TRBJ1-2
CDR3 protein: ASSLRDYGYT

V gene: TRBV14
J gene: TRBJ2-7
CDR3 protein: ASSQERLNEQY

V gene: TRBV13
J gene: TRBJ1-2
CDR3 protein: ASSLKQSYNYGYT

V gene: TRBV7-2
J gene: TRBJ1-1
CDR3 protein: ASSQDRYTEAF

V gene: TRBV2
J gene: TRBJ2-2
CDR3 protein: ASTSYTGELF

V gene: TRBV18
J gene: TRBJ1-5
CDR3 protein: ASQGDNQPQH

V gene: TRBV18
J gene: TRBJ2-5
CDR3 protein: ASSRGLASQETQY

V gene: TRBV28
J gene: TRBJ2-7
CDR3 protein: ASSFGGRSYEQY

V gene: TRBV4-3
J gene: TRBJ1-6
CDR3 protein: ASSQDLRIRARNSPLH

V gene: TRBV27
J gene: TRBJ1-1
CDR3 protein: ASTPGGQRVEAF

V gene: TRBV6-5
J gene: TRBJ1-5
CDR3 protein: ASSYQGNGQPQH

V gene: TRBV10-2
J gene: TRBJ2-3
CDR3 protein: ASSTGTRSTQY

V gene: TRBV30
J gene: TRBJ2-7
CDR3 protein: AWNRDRGVEQY